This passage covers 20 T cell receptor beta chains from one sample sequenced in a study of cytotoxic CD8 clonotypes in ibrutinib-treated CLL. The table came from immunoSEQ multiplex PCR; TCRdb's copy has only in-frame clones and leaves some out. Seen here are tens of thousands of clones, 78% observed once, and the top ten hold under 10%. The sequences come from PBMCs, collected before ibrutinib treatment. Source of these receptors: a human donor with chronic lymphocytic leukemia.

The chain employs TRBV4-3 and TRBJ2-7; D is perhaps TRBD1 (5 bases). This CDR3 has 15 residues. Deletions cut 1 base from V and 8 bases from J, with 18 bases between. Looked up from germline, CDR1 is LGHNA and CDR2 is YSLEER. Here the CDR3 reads CASSQGTQKGYQQYF. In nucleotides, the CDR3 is TGCGCCAGCAGCCAAGGGACACAGAAGGGGTATCAGCAGTACTTC.

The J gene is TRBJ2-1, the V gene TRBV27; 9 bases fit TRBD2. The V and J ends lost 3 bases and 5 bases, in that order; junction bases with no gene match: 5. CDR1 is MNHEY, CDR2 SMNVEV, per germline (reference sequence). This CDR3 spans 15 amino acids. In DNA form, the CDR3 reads TGTGCCAGCAGTTTGGGGCGGGAGGGCAACAATGAGCAGTTCTTC. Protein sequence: CASSLGREGNNEQFF.

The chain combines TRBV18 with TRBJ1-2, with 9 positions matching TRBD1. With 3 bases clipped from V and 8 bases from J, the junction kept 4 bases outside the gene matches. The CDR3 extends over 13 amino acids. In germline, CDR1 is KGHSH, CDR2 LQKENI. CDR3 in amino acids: CASSPGQGAGYTF. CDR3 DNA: TGTGCCAGCTCACCGGGACAGGGCGCCGGCTACACCTTC.

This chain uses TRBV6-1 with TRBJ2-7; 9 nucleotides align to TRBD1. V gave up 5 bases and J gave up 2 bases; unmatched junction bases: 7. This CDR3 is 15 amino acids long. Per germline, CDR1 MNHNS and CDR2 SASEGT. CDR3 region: CASSIDGTGTYEQYF. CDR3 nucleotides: TGTGCCAGCAGTATAGACGGGACAGGGACCTACGAGCAGTACTTC.

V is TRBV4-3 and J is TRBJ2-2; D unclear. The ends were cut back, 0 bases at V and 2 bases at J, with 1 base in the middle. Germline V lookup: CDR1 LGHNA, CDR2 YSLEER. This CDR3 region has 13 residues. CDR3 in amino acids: CASSQDNTGELFF. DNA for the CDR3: TGCGCCAGCAGCCAAGATAACACCGGGGAGCTGTTTTTT.

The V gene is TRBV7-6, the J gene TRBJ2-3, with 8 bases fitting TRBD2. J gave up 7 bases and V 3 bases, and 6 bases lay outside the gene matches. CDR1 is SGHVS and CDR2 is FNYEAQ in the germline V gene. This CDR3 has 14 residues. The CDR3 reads CASSFNGRENTQYF. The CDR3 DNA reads TGTGCCAGCAGCTTTAACGGGAGGGAAAATACGCAGTATTTT.

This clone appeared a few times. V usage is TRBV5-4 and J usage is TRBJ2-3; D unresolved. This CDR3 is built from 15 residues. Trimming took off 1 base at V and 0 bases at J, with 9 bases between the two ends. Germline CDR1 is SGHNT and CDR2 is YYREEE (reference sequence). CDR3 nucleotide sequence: TGTGCCAGCAGCTTGAGTCCAGCTAGCACAGATACGCAGTATTTT. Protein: CASSLSPASTDTQYF.

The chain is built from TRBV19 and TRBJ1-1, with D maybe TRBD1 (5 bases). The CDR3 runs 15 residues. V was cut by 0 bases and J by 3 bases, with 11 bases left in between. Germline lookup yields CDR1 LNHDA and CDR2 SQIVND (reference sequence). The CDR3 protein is CASSIDLREDTEAFF. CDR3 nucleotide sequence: TGTGCCAGTAGTATAGATCTCAGGGAGGACACTGAAGCTTTCTTT.

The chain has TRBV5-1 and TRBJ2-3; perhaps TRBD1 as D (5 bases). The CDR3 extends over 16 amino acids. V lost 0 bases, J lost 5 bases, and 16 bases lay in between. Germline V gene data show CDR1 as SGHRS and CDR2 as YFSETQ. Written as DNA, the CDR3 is TGCGCCAGCAGCTTGGGGGCCAGCAGGGTGGGAGATACGCAGTATTTT. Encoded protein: CASSLGASRVGDTQYF.

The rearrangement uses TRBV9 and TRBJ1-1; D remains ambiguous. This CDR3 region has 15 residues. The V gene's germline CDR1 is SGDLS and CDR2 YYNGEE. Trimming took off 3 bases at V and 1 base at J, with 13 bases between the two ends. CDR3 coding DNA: TGTGCCAGCAGCGCCCAGATGAATTCGAACACTGAAGCTTTCTTT. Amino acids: CASSAQMNSNTEAFF.

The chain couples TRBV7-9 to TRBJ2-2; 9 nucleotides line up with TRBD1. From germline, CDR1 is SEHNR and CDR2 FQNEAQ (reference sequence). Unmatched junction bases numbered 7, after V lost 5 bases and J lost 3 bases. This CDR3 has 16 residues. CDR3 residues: CASSEPGQGDTGELFF. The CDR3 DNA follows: TGTGCCAGCAGCGAACCGGGACAGGGTGACACCGGGGAGCTGTTTTTT.

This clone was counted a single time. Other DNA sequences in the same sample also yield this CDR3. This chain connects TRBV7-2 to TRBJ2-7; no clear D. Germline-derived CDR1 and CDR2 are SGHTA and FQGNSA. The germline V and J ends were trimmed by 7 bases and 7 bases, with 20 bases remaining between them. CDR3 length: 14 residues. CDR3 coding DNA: TGTGCCAGCAAACTTGGGCAGAGTAACTATGAGCAGTACTTC. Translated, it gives CASKLGQSNYEQYF.

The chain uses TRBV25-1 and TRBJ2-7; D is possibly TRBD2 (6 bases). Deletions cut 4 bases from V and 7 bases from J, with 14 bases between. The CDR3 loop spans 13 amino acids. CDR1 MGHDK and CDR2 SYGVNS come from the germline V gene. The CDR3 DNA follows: TGTGCCAGCAGTGTGGGGGGTTCGGGAGAGCAGTACTTC. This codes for CASSVGGSGEQYF.

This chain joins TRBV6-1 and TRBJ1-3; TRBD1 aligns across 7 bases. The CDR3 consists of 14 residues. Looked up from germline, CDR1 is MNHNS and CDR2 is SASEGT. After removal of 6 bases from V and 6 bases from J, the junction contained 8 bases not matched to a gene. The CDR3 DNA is TGTGCCAGCAGGGAGTTAAAGGGGGCAAACACCATATATTTT. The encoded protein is CASRELKGANTIYF.

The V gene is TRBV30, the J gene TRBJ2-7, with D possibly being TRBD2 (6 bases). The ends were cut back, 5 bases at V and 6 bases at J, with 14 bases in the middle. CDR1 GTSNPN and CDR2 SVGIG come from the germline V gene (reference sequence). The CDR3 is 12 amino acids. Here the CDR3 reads CAWSLNGGEQYF. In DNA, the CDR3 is TGTGCCTGGTCCTTAAACGGGGGCGAGCAGTACTTC. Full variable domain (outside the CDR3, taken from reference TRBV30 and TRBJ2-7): SQTIHQWPATLVQPVGSPLSLECTVEGTSNPNLYWYRQAAGRGLQLLFYSVGIGQISSEVPQNLSASRPQDRQFILSSKKLLLSDSGFYLCAWSLNGGEQYFGPGTRLTVT.

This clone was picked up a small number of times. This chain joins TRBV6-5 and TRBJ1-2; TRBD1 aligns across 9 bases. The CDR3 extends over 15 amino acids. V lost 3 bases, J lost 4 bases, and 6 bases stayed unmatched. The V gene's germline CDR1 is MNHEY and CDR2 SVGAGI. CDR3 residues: CASSYSTGGAYGYTF. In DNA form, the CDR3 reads TGTGCCAGCAGTTATTCAACAGGGGGCGCCTATGGCTACACCTTC.

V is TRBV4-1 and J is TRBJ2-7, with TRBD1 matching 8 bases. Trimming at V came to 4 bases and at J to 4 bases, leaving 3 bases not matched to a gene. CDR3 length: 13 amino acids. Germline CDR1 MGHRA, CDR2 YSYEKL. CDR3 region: CASSRDRGYEQYF. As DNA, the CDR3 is TGCGCCAGCAGCCGAGACAGGGGTTACGAGCAGTACTTC.

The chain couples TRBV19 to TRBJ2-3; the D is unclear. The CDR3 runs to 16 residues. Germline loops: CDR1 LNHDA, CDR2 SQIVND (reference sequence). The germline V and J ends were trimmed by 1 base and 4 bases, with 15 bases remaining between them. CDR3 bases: TGTGCCAGTAGTATAGGGGTGGTGGTCGGTCCAGATACGCAGTATTTT. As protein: CASSIGVVVGPDTQYF.

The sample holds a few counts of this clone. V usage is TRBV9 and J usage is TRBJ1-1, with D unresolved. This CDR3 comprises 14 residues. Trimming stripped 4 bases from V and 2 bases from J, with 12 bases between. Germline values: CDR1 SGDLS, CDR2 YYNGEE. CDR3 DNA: TGTGCCAGCAGCCCATTGGTGGGAAACACTGAAGCTTTCTTT. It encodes CASSPLVGNTEAFF. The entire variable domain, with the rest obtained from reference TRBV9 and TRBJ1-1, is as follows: DSGVTQTPKHLITATGQRVTLRCSPRSGDLSVYWYQQSLDQGLQFLIQYYNGEERAKGNILERFSAQQFPDLHSELNLSSLELGDSALYFCASSPLVGNTEAFFGQGTRLTVV.

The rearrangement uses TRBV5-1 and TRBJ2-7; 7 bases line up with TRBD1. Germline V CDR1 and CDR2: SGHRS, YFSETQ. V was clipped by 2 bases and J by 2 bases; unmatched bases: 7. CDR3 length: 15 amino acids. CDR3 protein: CASSFGAGGPYEQYF. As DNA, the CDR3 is TGCGCCAGCAGCTTCGGAGCAGGGGGACCCTACGAGCAGTACTTC.